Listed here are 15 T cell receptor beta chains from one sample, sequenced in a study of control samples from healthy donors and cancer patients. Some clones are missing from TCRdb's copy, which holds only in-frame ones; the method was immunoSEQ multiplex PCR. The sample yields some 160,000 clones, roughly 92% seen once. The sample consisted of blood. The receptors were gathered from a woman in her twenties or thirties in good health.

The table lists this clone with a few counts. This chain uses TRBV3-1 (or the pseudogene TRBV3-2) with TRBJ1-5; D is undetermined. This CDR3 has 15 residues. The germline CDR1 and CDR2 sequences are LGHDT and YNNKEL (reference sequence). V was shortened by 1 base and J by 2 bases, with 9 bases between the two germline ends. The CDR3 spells CASSQAGQGNQPQHF. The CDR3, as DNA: TGTGCCAGCAGCCAAGCTGGGCAGGGCAATCAGCCCCAGCATTTT.

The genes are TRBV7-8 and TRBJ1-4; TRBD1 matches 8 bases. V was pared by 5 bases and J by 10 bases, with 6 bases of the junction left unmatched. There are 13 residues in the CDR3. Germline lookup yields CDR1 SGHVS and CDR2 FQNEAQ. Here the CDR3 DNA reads TGTGCCAGCAGCACAACCCAGGGGGCAAAACTGTTTTTT. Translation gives CASSTTQGAKLFF.

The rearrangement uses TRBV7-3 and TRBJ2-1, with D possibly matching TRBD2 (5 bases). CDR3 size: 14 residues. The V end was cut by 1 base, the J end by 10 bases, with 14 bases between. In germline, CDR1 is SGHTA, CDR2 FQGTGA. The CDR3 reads CASSLRGSGTEQFF. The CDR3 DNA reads TGTGCCAGCAGCTTAAGGGGAAGCGGAACGGAGCAGTTCTTC.

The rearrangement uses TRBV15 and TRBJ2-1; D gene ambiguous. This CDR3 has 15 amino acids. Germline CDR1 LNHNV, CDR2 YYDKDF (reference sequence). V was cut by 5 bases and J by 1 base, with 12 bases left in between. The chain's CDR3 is CATSQAIVSYNEQFF. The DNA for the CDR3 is TGTGCCACCAGCCAAGCGATAGTGTCCTACAATGAGCAGTTCTTC.

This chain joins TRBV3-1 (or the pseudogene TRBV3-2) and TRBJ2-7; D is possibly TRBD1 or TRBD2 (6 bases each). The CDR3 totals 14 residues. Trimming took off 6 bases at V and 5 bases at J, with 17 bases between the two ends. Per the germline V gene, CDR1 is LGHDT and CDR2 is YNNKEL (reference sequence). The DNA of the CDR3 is TGTGCCAGCAGGTTCGGGGGCGGGAACGACGAGCAGTACTTC. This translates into CASRFGGGNDEQYF.

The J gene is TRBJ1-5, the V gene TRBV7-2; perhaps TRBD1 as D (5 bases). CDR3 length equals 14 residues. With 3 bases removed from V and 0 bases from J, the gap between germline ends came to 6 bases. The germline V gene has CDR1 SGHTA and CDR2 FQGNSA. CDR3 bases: TGTGCCAGCAGCTTGGGACCTAGCAATCAGCCCCAGCATTTT. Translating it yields CASSLGPSNQPQHF.

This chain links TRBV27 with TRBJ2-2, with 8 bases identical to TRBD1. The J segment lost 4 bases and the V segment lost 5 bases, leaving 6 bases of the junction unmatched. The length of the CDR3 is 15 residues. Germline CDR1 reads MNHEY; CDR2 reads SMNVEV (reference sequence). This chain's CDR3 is CASSPEGTGTGELFF. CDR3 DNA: TGTGCCAGCAGTCCTGAAGGGACAGGCACCGGGGAGCTGTTTTTT.

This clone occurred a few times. The CDR3: CASSPGTGGTYNSPLHF. CDR3 coding DNA: TGTGCCAGTAGCCCCGGGACAGGGGGAACCTATAATTCACCCCTCCACTTT. The V call is TRBV19, the J call TRBJ1-6, with 11 bases aligning to TRBD1. This CDR3 has 17 residues. Germline-derived CDR1 and CDR2 are LNHDA and SQIVND (reference sequence). V lost 6 bases, J lost 2 bases, and 6 bases stayed unmatched.

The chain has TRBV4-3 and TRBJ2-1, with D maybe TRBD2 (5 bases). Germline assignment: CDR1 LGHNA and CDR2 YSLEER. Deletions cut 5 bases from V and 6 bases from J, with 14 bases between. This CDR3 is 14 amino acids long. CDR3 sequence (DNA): TGCGCCAGCAGCTACGCAACTAGGACCAATGAGCAGTTCTTC. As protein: CASSYATRTNEQFF.

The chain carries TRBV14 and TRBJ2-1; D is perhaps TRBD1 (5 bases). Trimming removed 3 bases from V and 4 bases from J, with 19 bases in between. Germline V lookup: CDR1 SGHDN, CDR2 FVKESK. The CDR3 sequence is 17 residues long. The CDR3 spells CASSHLGAGAEYNEQFF. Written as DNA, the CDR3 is TGTGCCAGCAGCCACTTAGGGGCTGGAGCTGAGTACAATGAGCAGTTCTTC. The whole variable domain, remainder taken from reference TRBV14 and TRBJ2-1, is EAGVTQFPSHSVIEKGQTVTLRCDPISGHDNLYWYRRVMGKEIKFLLHFVKESKQDESGMPNNRFLAERTGGTYSTLKVQPAELEDSGVYFCASSHLGAGAEYNEQFFGPGTRLTVL.

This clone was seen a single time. The CDR3 here is CASTPGTPSYNEQFF. The CDR3 nucleotides are TGTGCCAGCACCCCCGGGACCCCATCCTACAATGAGCAGTTCTTC. The V gene is TRBV6-5, the J gene TRBJ2-1; the D call may be TRBD1 or TRBD2 (5 bases each). The CDR3 sequence is 15 residues long. V was cut by 7 bases and J by 1 base, with 14 bases left in between. CDR1 is MNHEY, CDR2 SVGAGI, per germline.

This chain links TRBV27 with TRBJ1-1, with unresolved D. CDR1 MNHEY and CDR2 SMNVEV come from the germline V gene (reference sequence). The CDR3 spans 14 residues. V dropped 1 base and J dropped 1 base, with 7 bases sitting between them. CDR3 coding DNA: TGTGCCAGCAGTTTATTCGCCGCGAACACTGAAGCTTTCTTT. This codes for CASSLFAANTEAFF.

As DNA, the CDR3 is TGTGCCAGCAGTATGGGACAGTCTAATTCACCCCTCCACTTT. As protein: CASSMGQSNSPLHF. This rearrangement joins TRBV2 to TRBJ1-6; 7 bases line up with TRBD1. The CDR3 runs 14 residues. Trimming took 5 bases from V and 6 from J; bases not matched to a gene: 4. Germline V CDR1 and CDR2: SNHLY, FYNNEI.

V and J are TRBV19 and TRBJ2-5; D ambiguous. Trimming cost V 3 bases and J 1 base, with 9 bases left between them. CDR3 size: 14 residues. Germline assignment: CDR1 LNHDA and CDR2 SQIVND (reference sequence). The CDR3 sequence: CASSIGRVQETQYF. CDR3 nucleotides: TGTGCCAGTAGTATTGGACGGGTCCAAGAGACCCAGTACTTC. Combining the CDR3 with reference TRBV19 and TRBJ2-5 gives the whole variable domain DGGITQSPKYLFRKEGQNVTLSCEQNLNHDAMYWYRQDPGQGLRLIYYSQIVNDFQKGDIAEGYSVSREKKESFPLTVTSAQKNPTAFYLCASSIGRVQETQYFGPGTRLLVL.

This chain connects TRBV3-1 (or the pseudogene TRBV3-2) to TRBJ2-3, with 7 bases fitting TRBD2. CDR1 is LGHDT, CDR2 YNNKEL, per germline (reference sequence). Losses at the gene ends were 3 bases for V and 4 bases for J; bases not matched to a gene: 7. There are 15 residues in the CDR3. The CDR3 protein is CASSHGGAGADTQYF. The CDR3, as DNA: TGTGCCAGCAGCCATGGCGGGGCGGGGGCAGATACGCAGTATTTT.